The 28 T cell receptor beta chains reported below all come from one sample, sequenced in a study of cytomegalovirus exposure and HLA in healthy donors. Generated by immunoSEQ multiplex PCR, the TCRdb table keeps only in-frame clones and is missing some. The sample yields 160,000 or so clones, approximately 90% seen once. Sequencing was performed on PBMCs. The receptors shown here come from a man younger than 30 in good health and CMV-seronegative.

The chain recombines TRBV7-9 with TRBJ1-2, with 7 bases identical to TRBD1. The trim removed 8 bases at V and 5 bases at J, leaving 8 bases unmatched. Germline CDR1 reads SEHNR; CDR2 reads FQNEAQ (reference sequence). The CDR3 runs 13 residues. The CDR3 is CASWGDSSYGYTF. CDR3 DNA: TGTGCCAGCTGGGGGGACAGTTCTTATGGCTACACCTTC.

The V call is TRBV19, the J call TRBJ2-1; 8 positions agree with TRBD1. The CDR3 has 17 amino acids. V lost 0 bases, J lost 1 base, and 5 bases stayed unmatched. Looked up from germline, CDR1 is LNHDA and CDR2 is SQIVND (reference sequence). The CDR3 region has the DNA TGTGCCAGTAGTATAGATCGGACAGGGTCATCCTACAATGAGCAGTTCTTC. Protein: CASSIDRTGSSYNEQFF.

The rearrangement links TRBV15 to TRBJ2-3; D unclear. Trimming stripped 4 bases from V and 10 bases from J, with 15 bases between. This CDR3 region has 13 residues. The germline V gene encodes CDR1 LNHNV and CDR2 YYDKDF (reference sequence). CDR3 sequence (DNA): TGTGCCACCAGCACCCTAGGTACTGAGGCGCAGTATTTT. It is translated as CATSTLGTEAQYF.

The gene calls are TRBV5-1 and TRBJ2-7; 10 bases agree with TRBD2. V shed 0 bases, J shed 2 bases, and the junction held 5 bases outside the gene matches. The CDR3 is made up of 16 amino acids. Germline CDR1 is SGHRS and CDR2 is YFSETQ. CDR3 sequence reads: CASSLEASGSAYEQYF. In DNA, the CDR3 is TGCGCCAGCAGCTTGGAGGCTAGCGGGAGCGCCTACGAGCAGTACTTC.

This clone was picked up one time. Additional DNA sequences in this sample encode the identical CDR3. The chain employs TRBV5-1 and TRBJ2-1; the match to TRBD2 covers 7 bases. Germline loops: CDR1 SGHRS, CDR2 YFSETQ. The V segment lost 0 bases and the J segment 0 bases; nucleotides outside the gene matches: 3. The CDR3 is 16 amino acids. The CDR3 DNA follows: TGCGCCAGCAGCTTGGGGGGCGGGAGCTCCTACAATGAGCAGTTCTTC. Its translation is CASSLGGGSSYNEQFF.

This chain links TRBV6-1 with TRBJ2-5, with 11 bases fitting TRBD2. The trim removed 2 bases at V and 2 bases at J, leaving 16 bases unmatched. The CDR3 length is 20 residues. Germline V gene data show CDR1 as MNHNS and CDR2 as SASEGT. CDR3 nucleotide sequence: TGTGCCAGCAGTGAAAAGCTAGCGGGGGGAACAACTCCAACTCAAGAGACCCAGTACTTC. Translation: CASSEKLAGGTTPTQETQYF.

V gene TRBV7-2 combines with J gene TRBJ1-3; D unresolved. The germline gives CDR1 SGHTA, CDR2 FQGNSA. This CDR3 is built from 16 residues. Trimming took off 3 bases at V and 0 bases at J, with 12 bases between the two ends. This CDR3 reads CASSFFPMSSGNTIYF. The CDR3 nucleotides are TGTGCCAGCAGCTTCTTCCCAATGAGCTCTGGAAACACCATATATTTT. Full variable domain (outside the CDR3, taken from reference TRBV7-2 and TRBJ1-3): GAGVSQSPSNKVTEKGKDVELRCDPISGHTALYWYRQSLGQGLEFLIYFQGNSAPDKSGLPSDRFSAERTGGSVSTLTIQRTQQEDSAVYLCASSFFPMSSGNTIYFGEGSWLTVV.

The rearrangement joins TRBV28 to TRBJ2-1, with 7 bases identical to TRBD2. This CDR3 is 14 amino acids long. The germline CDR1 and CDR2 sequences are MDHEN and SYDVKM. Trimming took 4 bases from V and 7 from J; bases not matched to a gene: 7. CDR3 sequence reads: CASSSGTILNEQFF. CDR3 DNA sequence: TGTGCCAGCAGTTCCGGGACTATCCTTAATGAGCAGTTCTTC.

This sequence joins TRBV10-3 and TRBJ2-7, with 7 bases lining up with TRBD2. Germline loops: CDR1 ENHRY, CDR2 SYGVKD. Unmatched junction bases numbered 9, after V lost 7 bases and J lost 3 bases. The CDR3 spans 14 residues. CDR3 sequence reads: CAIKSGGLGYEQYF. DNA of the CDR3: TGTGCCATCAAGTCGGGAGGTTTGGGCTACGAGCAGTACTTC.

The chain links TRBV11-3 to TRBJ2-1, with TRBD1 as a possible D gene (5 bases). The V and J ends lost 1 base and 10 bases respectively, with 11 bases between them. CDR3 size: 13 residues. From germline, CDR1 is SGHNT and CDR2 YENEEA. The CDR3 DNA is TGTGCCAGCAGCTTAGTAGGGGTAGGGGAGCAGTTCTTC. Translating it yields CASSLVGVGEQFF.

The chain uses TRBV5-1 and TRBJ2-1, with TRBD2 as a possible D gene (5 bases). Germline V gene sequence: CDR1 SGHRS, CDR2 YFSETQ. Trimming took 0 bases from V and 6 from J, leaving 16 bases between them. The CDR3 is made up of 16 amino acids. CDR3 residues: CASSLGVFSAFNEQFF. The CDR3, as DNA: TGCGCCAGCAGCTTGGGGGTCTTTAGCGCGTTCAATGAGCAGTTCTTC. The variable domain in full, completed from reference TRBV5-1 and TRBJ2-1, reads KAGVTQTPRYLIKTRGQQVTLSCSPISGHRSVSWYQQTPGQGLQFLFEYFSETQRNKGNFPGRFSGRQFSNSRSEMNVSTLELGDSALYLCASSLGVFSAFNEQFFGPGTRLTVL.

The gene calls are TRBV10-3 and TRBJ1-2; 7 bases map to TRBD1. The germline gives CDR1 ENHRY, CDR2 SYGVKD. There are 16 residues in the CDR3. V trimming: 2 bases; J trimming: 8 bases; junction bases outside the gene matches: 14. Here the CDR3 DNA reads TGTGCCATCAGTGAGATGCAGGGGGTTGAATCGGACGGCTACACCTTC. It codes for CAISEMQGVESDGYTF.

The chain recombines TRBV18 with TRBJ1-2, with unresolved D. CDR3 length equals 15 residues. Per germline, CDR1 KGHSH and CDR2 LQKENI. V was cut by 0 bases and J by 4 bases, with 12 bases left in between. The chain's CDR3 is CASSPPSEGSYGYTF. CDR3 nucleotide sequence: TGTGCCAGCTCACCACCCTCCGAGGGATCCTATGGCTACACCTTC.

Here the CDR3 reads CASSIEGTGTGETQYF. CDR3 DNA sequence: TGTGCCAGTAGTATAGAGGGGACAGGGACGGGGGAGACCCAGTACTTC. The chain couples TRBV19 to TRBJ2-5; 9 nucleotides align to TRBD1. Trimming at V came to 0 bases and at J to 5 bases, leaving 7 bases not matched to a gene. The CDR3 totals 16 residues. Per the germline V gene, CDR1 is LNHDA and CDR2 is SQIVND (reference sequence).

The gene calls are TRBV7-2 and TRBJ1-2; D gene uncertain. V shed 1 base and J shed 0 bases, with 12 bases lying between them. The CDR3 loop spans 16 amino acids. Germline CDR1 and CDR2: SGHTA and FQGNSA. CDR3: CASSLVGRESNYGYTF. CDR3 DNA: TGTGCCAGCAGCTTAGTAGGGAGGGAATCTAACTATGGCTACACCTTC.

The sample holds a few counts of this clone. V is TRBV6-1 and J is TRBJ2-5; 7 nucleotides line up with TRBD1. CDR1 is MNHNS, CDR2 SASEGT, per germline. The CDR3 totals 15 residues. V dropped 2 bases and J dropped 5; count of bases not matched to a gene: 8. This chain's CDR3 is CASSEHLGRGETQYF. CDR3 nucleotide sequence: TGTGCCAGCAGTGAACATCTCGGCAGGGGGGAGACCCAGTACTTC.

This clone occurred a few times. CDR3 protein: CASSQGTGEDSPLHF. CDR3 sequence (DNA): TGTGCCAGCAGCCAAGGCACGGGGGAGGATTCACCCCTCCACTTT. The J gene is TRBJ1-6, the V gene TRBV4-2; D perhaps matches TRBD1 (5 bases). This CDR3 contains 15 residues. V was shortened by 1 base and J by 8 bases, with 12 bases between the two germline ends. Germline loops: CDR1 LGHNA, CDR2 YNFKEQ.

This sequence joins TRBV4-2 and TRBJ2-4, with D unresolved. V was shortened by 0 bases and J by 0 bases, with 6 bases between the two germline ends. Germline lookup yields CDR1 LGHNA and CDR2 YNFKEQ. This CDR3 has 15 amino acids. CDR3 nucleotide sequence: TGTGCCAGCAGCCAAGAAGCGACAGCCAAAAACATTCAGTACTTC. Translation gives CASSQEATAKNIQYF.

The chain carries TRBV5-8 and TRBJ2-7; 9 nucleotides line up with TRBD1. The CDR3 runs to 15 residues. With V trimmed by 4 bases and J by 3 bases, 8 bases remained unmatched. Germline CDR1 reads SGHTS; CDR2 reads YDEGEE. In DNA, the CDR3 is TGTGCCAGCAGCATCACGGGACAGGGAGTCTACGAGCAGTACGTC. It is translated as CASSITGQGVYEQYV.

The chain couples TRBV11-2 to TRBJ1-1; 7 bases agree with TRBD1. The CDR3 extends over 16 amino acids. Germline trimming cut 5 bases from V and 1 base from J; bases unmatched to any gene: 10. Germline assignment: CDR1 SGHAT and CDR2 FQNNGV. The CDR3 bases are TGTGCCAGCAGCCGTACAGGGGTAAGGGAGAACACTGAAGCTTTCTTT. This gives the protein CASSRTGVRENTEAFF.

The chain combines TRBV5-3 with TRBJ2-1; possible D gene TRBD2, 5 bases. TRBV5-3 is marked as an open reading frame, function uncertain. The CDR3 contains 15 residues. V lost 8 bases, J lost 5 bases, and 20 bases lay in between. CDR3 protein: CASLPIPGLNNEQFF. In nucleotides, the CDR3 is TGTGCCAGCCTCCCGATACCGGGGTTGAACAATGAGCAGTTCTTC.

The chain is built from TRBV27 and TRBJ2-2, with 7 bases aligning to TRBD2. The germline CDR1 and CDR2 sequences are MNHEY and SMNVEV (reference sequence). This CDR3 region has 16 residues. Trimming removed 0 bases from V and 3 bases from J; junction bases left unmatched: 4. The CDR3 DNA follows: TGTGCCAGCAGTTTATCTTCGGGACTATACACCGGGGAGCTGTTTTTT. Translated: CASSLSSGLYTGELFF.

The chain is built from TRBV7-8 and TRBJ2-7; maybe TRBD2 (6 bases). The CDR3 is made up of 17 amino acids. V was clipped by 2 bases and J by 4 bases, with 21 bases between them. From germline, CDR1 is SGHVS and CDR2 FQNEAQ. Here the CDR3 DNA reads TGTGCCAGCAGCTTAAGACTATTTGTCGGGAGCTCATACGAGCAGTACTTC. Translating it yields CASSLRLFVGSSYEQYF.

The rearrangement links TRBV6-5 to TRBJ1-1; a possible D gene is TRBD1 (5 bases). Per germline, CDR1 MNHEY and CDR2 SVGAGI. The CDR3 runs 14 residues. Between the trimmed V and J ends, which lost 7 bases and 0 bases, there was a span of 12 bases. The CDR3 coding sequence is TGTGCCAGCATTTCTTTCAGGGTGAACACTGAAGCTTTCTTT. Translated, it gives CASISFRVNTEAFF.

J is TRBJ2-1 and V is TRBV29-1; D not certain. V lost 6 bases and J 5 bases, leaving 14 bases between the germline ends. There are 13 residues in the CDR3. Germline values: CDR1 SQVTM, CDR2 ANQGSEA. The DNA for the CDR3 is TGCAGCGTCCCGCCGGCACAGCACAATGAGCAGTTCTTC. Protein product: CSVPPAQHNEQFF.

J is TRBJ2-2 and V is TRBV28; 7 nucleotides align to TRBD1. V dropped 5 bases and J dropped 0; count of bases not matched to a gene: 3. CDR1 is MDHEN and CDR2 is SYDVKM in the germline V gene. The CDR3 sequence is 15 residues long. CDR3 coding DNA: TGTGCCAGCAGTCCGGGACAGCCGAACACCGGGGAGCTGTTTTTT. It specifies CASSPGQPNTGELFF.

This chain joins TRBV7-8 and TRBJ2-7; possibly TRBD2 for D (5 bases). From germline, CDR1 is SGHVS and CDR2 FQNEAQ. This CDR3 contains 13 residues. V was clipped by 3 bases and J by 6 bases, with 12 bases between them. CDR3 nucleotide sequence: TGTGCCAGCAGCTTTGGGCTAGCTGCCGAGCAGTACTTC. This sequence encodes CASSFGLAAEQYF.

This chain links TRBV2 with TRBJ1-2; perhaps TRBD1 as D (5 bases). V lost 1 base and J 4 bases, leaving 16 bases between the germline ends. This CDR3 region has 16 residues. From germline, CDR1 is SNHLY and CDR2 FYNNEI. The CDR3 protein is CASSEVRVSIGYGYTF. CDR3 coding DNA: TGTGCCAGCAGTGAAGTCAGGGTTTCTATAGGCTATGGCTACACCTTC.